This T cell receptor (beta chain) appears in the sequencing data of a study of T cells in women clearing cervical HPV infection. Sequencing was performed with immunoSEQ multiplex PCR; in TCRdb, only in-frame clones are kept and a portion is missing. The sample's table shows some 16,000 clones. This CDR3 comprises 17 residues. Germline values: CDR1 SGHVS, CDR2 FQNEAQ. To note about this clone: The sequence runs out 3 residues before the end of the CDR3; the remainder is reconstructed from the germline J gene.

The rearrangement joins TRBV7-8 to TRBJ1-4; 8 bases are a match to TRBD1. The source is a woman aged 18-70 years with a cervical HPV16 infection that either progressed to CIN3+ or cleared (not recorded which). Sequencing was performed on blood buffy coat. Here the CDR3 reads CASSAEQGASYNSPLFF. The sequenced part of the CDR3 DNA is TGTGCCAGCAGCGCCGAGCAGGGGGCGAGCTATAATTCACCA.